Listed below are T cell receptor beta chains from one sample, sequenced in a study of radiation and T cells in renal cell carcinoma. Measured with immunoSEQ multiplex PCR; TCRdb has only the in-frame clones, and not every one. The sample has some 70,000 clones, 82% seen once. Sequenced here: blood, sampled from a patient whose treatment included radiotherapy and nephrectomy. These receptors all stem from a man aged 60 to 75 with renal cell carcinoma. Each CDR3 is given with its conserved first and last residue. D genes are given only for firm matches. For some rows the clone size is stated as once, few or many, or as a class when expanded; others skip it.

d_gene: -
j_gene: TRBJ2-1
len: 16
abundance: -
v_gene: TRBV29-1
CDR3nt: TGCAGCGTTGACGAGTTCGGCCGGCGCTCCTACAATGAGCAGTTCTTC
CDR3aa: CSVDEFGRRSYNEQFF

d_gene: TRBD1
j_gene: TRBJ1-1
len: 14
abundance: -
v_gene: TRBV11-2
CDR3nt: TGTGCCAGCAGCGAGGACAGGGCGAGGACTGAAGCTTTCTTT
CDR3aa: CASSEDRARTEAFF

d_gene: TRBD1
j_gene: TRBJ2-5
len: 14
abundance: once
v_gene: TRBV4-1
CDR3nt: TGCGCCAGCAGCCAAGTCAGGGGGCCAGAGACCCAGTACTTC
CDR3aa: CASSQVRGPETQYF

d_gene: -
j_gene: TRBJ2-1
len: 13
abundance: few
v_gene: TRBV19
CDR3nt: TGTGCCAGTAGTAGGGCCAGGGGCAATGAGCAGTTCTTC
CDR3aa: CASSRARGNEQFF

d_gene: TRBD2
j_gene: TRBJ2-5
len: 14
abundance: -
v_gene: TRBV6-5
CDR3nt: TGTGCCAGCAGTTACCCTAGCGGGGGTGAGACCCAGTACTTC
CDR3aa: CASSYPSGGETQYF

d_gene: -
j_gene: TRBJ2-3
len: 14
abundance: -
v_gene: TRBV30
CDR3nt: TGTGCCTGGAGTTTAGGGGGTGGCGCAGATACGCAGTATTTT
CDR3aa: CAWSLGGGADTQYF

d_gene: TRBD1
j_gene: TRBJ2-1
len: 14
abundance: -
v_gene: TRBV5-1
CDR3nt: TGCGCCAGCAGGGCCGGGACAGGCTACAATGAGCAGTTCTTC
CDR3aa: CASRAGTGYNEQFF

d_gene: -
j_gene: TRBJ2-1
len: 14
abundance: -
v_gene: TRBV5-1
CDR3nt: TGCGCCAGCAGCTTGTCACGGACCCTTAATGAGCAGTTCTTC
CDR3aa: CASSLSRTLNEQFF

d_gene: -
j_gene: TRBJ1-1
len: 15
abundance: -
v_gene: TRBV25-1
CDR3nt: TGTGCCAGCAGTGAATATAGGCAGGCCCCTACTGAAGCTTTCTTT
CDR3aa: CASSEYRQAPTEAFF

d_gene: -
j_gene: TRBJ2-3
len: 14
abundance: -
v_gene: TRBV14
CDR3nt: TGTGCCAGCAGCCAAGTGGGGTTGTCAGATACGCAGTATTTT
CDR3aa: CASSQVGLSDTQYF

d_gene: -
j_gene: TRBJ1-4
len: 15
abundance: few
v_gene: TRBV27
CDR3nt: TGTGCCAGCAGTCTCCTTGGTGGGGCTAATGAAAAACTGTTTTTT
CDR3aa: CASSLLGGANEKLFF

d_gene: TRBD1
j_gene: TRBJ2-7
len: 17
abundance: -
v_gene: TRBV6-1
CDR3nt: TGTGCCAGCAGTGATGCCGGGACAGGGTATTTCTCCCACGAGCAGTACTTC
CDR3aa: CASSDAGTGYFSHEQYF

d_gene: -
j_gene: TRBJ2-2
len: 14
abundance: -
v_gene: TRBV7-2
CDR3nt: TGTGCCAGCAGCCCATATTCGAGCACCGGGGAGCTGTTTTTT
CDR3aa: CASSPYSSTGELFF

d_gene: TRBD2
j_gene: TRBJ2-7
len: 14
abundance: -
v_gene: TRBV10-3
CDR3nt: TGTGCCATGGCCCCGGGACTAGCCCTATACGAGCAGTACTTC
CDR3aa: CAMAPGLALYEQYF

d_gene: -
j_gene: TRBJ2-7
len: 14
abundance: -
v_gene: TRBV19
CDR3nt: TGTGCCAGTAGTATGGCAGGAGCGGCCTGGGAGCAGTACTTC
CDR3aa: CASSMAGAAWEQYF

d_gene: TRBD1
j_gene: TRBJ1-3
len: 15
abundance: -
v_gene: TRBV6-5
CDR3nt: TGTGCCAGCAGCGAGACAGGGGGAACTGGAAACACCATATATTTT
CDR3aa: CASSETGGTGNTIYF

d_gene: -
j_gene: TRBJ1-2
len: 15
abundance: -
v_gene: TRBV5-4
CDR3nt: TGTGCCAGCAGCTTGGCCCGGGCAGCCCTCGGTGGCTACACCTTC
CDR3aa: CASSLARAALGGYTF

d_gene: -
j_gene: TRBJ2-3
len: 16
abundance: -
v_gene: TRBV27
CDR3nt: TGTGCCAGCAGGGGAATGGGAGACTCCCCTACAGATACGCAGTATTTT
CDR3aa: CASRGMGDSPTDTQYF

d_gene: -
j_gene: TRBJ1-2
len: 14
abundance: -
v_gene: TRBV4-3
CDR3nt: TGCGCCAGCAGCCGGGGCGGTGGGAGCTATGGCTACACCTTC
CDR3aa: CASSRGGGSYGYTF

d_gene: -
j_gene: TRBJ1-4
len: 15
abundance: -
v_gene: TRBV14
CDR3nt: TGTGCCAGCAGCCAAGATCGGGGGGTAAACGAAAAACTGTTTTTT
CDR3aa: CASSQDRGVNEKLFF

d_gene: -
j_gene: TRBJ2-7
len: 13
abundance: -
v_gene: TRBV11-2
CDR3nt: TGTGCCAGCAGCCGCAGCTCGTCCGGGGAGCAGTACTTC
CDR3aa: CASSRSSSGEQYF

d_gene: -
j_gene: TRBJ2-1
len: 16
abundance: -
v_gene: TRBV4-3
CDR3nt: TGCGCCAGCAGCCAAGCGTCTGGGGGCAGGGGGGGCGAGCAGTTCTTC
CDR3aa: CASSQASGGRGGEQFF

d_gene: TRBD1
j_gene: TRBJ1-3
len: 18
abundance: few
v_gene: TRBV5-1
CDR3nt: TGCGCCAGCAGCTCCGGGACAGGTGGACGTACGGCTGGAAACACCATATATTTT
CDR3aa: CASSSGTGGRTAGNTIYF

d_gene: TRBD2
j_gene: TRBJ2-7
len: 15
abundance: -
v_gene: TRBV6-6
CDR3nt: TGTGCCAGCAGCCCGACTAGCGGAGGTGGCTACGAGCAGTACTTC
CDR3aa: CASSPTSGGGYEQYF

d_gene: -
j_gene: TRBJ1-5
len: 15
abundance: once
v_gene: TRBV4-2
CDR3nt: TGTGCCAGCAGCCAAGATAAGGGGGGGGCGCAGCCCCAGCATTTT
CDR3aa: CASSQDKGGAQPQHF

d_gene: -
j_gene: TRBJ2-5
len: 13
abundance: once
v_gene: TRBV7-6
CDR3nt: TGTGCCAGCAGATTGGACGGACAAGAGACCCAGTACTTC
CDR3aa: CASRLDGQETQYF

d_gene: -
j_gene: TRBJ2-7
len: 12
abundance: -
v_gene: TRBV14
CDR3nt: TGTGCCAGCAGCCAAGAATCGGGCGAGCAGTACTTC
CDR3aa: CASSQESGEQYF

d_gene: -
j_gene: TRBJ2-2
len: 15
abundance: -
v_gene: TRBV25-1
CDR3nt: TGTGCCAGCATGGCGCCCCAGGGTTACGCCGGGGAGCTGTTTTTT
CDR3aa: CASMAPQGYAGELFF

d_gene: TRBD2
j_gene: TRBJ2-5
len: 17
abundance: -
v_gene: TRBV7-3
CDR3nt: TGTGCCAGCAGCATGTTTACACCGGGACTAGGTCAAGAGACCCAGTACTTC
CDR3aa: CASSMFTPGLGQETQYF

d_gene: -
j_gene: TRBJ1-3
len: 15
abundance: -
v_gene: TRBV7-2
CDR3nt: TGTGCCAGCAGCCCTAGGTCAGGGTATGGAAACACCATATATTTT
CDR3aa: CASSPRSGYGNTIYF

d_gene: -
j_gene: TRBJ2-5
len: 14
abundance: once
v_gene: TRBV5-6
CDR3nt: TGTGCCAGCAGCTTATATGGGTACCAAGAGACCCAGTACTTC
CDR3aa: CASSLYGYQETQYF

d_gene: TRBD2
j_gene: TRBJ2-1
len: 13
abundance: -
v_gene: TRBV29-1
CDR3nt: TGCAGCGTAGCCCCGGGACTATACAATGAGCAGTTCTTC
CDR3aa: CSVAPGLYNEQFF

d_gene: -
j_gene: TRBJ2-7
len: 16
abundance: -
v_gene: TRBV13
CDR3nt: TGTGCCAGCAGCCCGGCTGGAGGGGGTCGCTCCTACGAGCAGTACTTC
CDR3aa: CASSPAGGGRSYEQYF

d_gene: -
j_gene: TRBJ2-1
len: 11
abundance: -
v_gene: TRBV19
CDR3nt: TGTGCCAGTACCTTAAACAATGAGCAGTTCTTC
CDR3aa: CASTLNNEQFF

d_gene: -
j_gene: TRBJ2-1
len: 14
abundance: -
v_gene: TRBV9
CDR3nt: TGTGCCAGCAGCGTAGAGGCCACTCGCAATGAGCAGTTCTTC
CDR3aa: CASSVEATRNEQFF

d_gene: -
j_gene: TRBJ2-5
len: 12
abundance: -
v_gene: TRBV6-9
CDR3nt: TGTGCCAGACGGGACAAGAGAGAGACCCAGTACTTC
CDR3aa: CARRDKRETQYF

d_gene: -
j_gene: TRBJ1-3
len: 16
abundance: once
v_gene: TRBV19
CDR3nt: TGTGCCAGTAGTCGAGCCCTCCTTGACTCTGGAAACACCATATATTTT
CDR3aa: CASSRALLDSGNTIYF

d_gene: -
j_gene: TRBJ2-3
len: 18
abundance: -
v_gene: TRBV2
CDR3nt: TGTGCCAGCAGTGAAGCGCTTCCGTGGGCAGGCAGCACAGATACGCAGTATTTT
CDR3aa: CASSEALPWAGSTDTQYF